Included here is one T cell receptor beta chain sequence, with context. No antigen is known for it. This entry comes from a study of shared clonotypes between healthy human individuals. Overall study results and limits: Shared clonotypes across all four donors exceeded non-shared ones in generation probability. With several donors compared, around 5% of naive CD4 clonotypes were shared. Generally, naive subsets (rather than memory subsets) showed larger estimated richness.

As defined, naive CD8 cells were CD45RO-negative and positively selected for CCR7, with terminally differentiated effector memory CD45RA+ cells excluded. CDR3 length equals 17 residues. CDR1 and CDR2 (germline): MDHEN, SYDVKM. V lost 6 bases, J lost 0 bases, and 20 bases lay in between. Method: immunoSEQ multiplex PCR; TCRdb's copy keeps in-frame clones and lacks some. The profile shows hundreds of thousands of clones, roughly 98% of them singletons. Sequencing was carried out using naive CD8+ T cells sorted from blood. The chain links TRBV28 to TRBJ1-1; D is undetermined. This receptor was obtained from a man aged 25 to 40 in good health. The CDR3, as DNA: TGTGCCAGCAGACTCCTCGGACGGACTGGATTGAACACTGAAGCTTTCTTT. The encoded protein is CASRLLGRTGLNTEAFF.